Listed below are T cell receptor beta chains from one sample, sequenced in a study of blood T cell repertoires in COVID-19. TCRdb's copy holds only in-frame clones and misses some; the assay was immunoSEQ multiplex PCR. The table has 10,000 to 15,000 clones, about 78% seen once; the top ten hold 30% to 35%. The specimen was peripheral blood. Receptor source: a human donor in a cohort sampled during active COVID-19. The CDR3 runs from the conserved cysteine through the conserved F or W. A D gene is named only where the DNA matches it firmly. Clone size, where shown, is once, few, many, or a class for clones that have expanded.

clone_size d_call j_call v_call cdr3_aa cdr3_nt
medium-sized TRBD2 TRBJ2-3 TRBV28 CASSFLAGTDTQYF TGTGCCAGCAGTTTCCTAGCGGGGACAGATACGCAGTATTTT
- - TRBJ1-1 TRBV18 CASSPNRANTEAFF TGTGCCAGCTCACCAAACAGGGCGAACACTGAAGCTTTCTTT
- - TRBJ2-2 TRBV28 CASRPEPSGELFF TGTGCCAGCAGACCCGAGCCCTCCGGGGAGCTGTTTTTT
- - TRBJ1-5 TRBV28 CASSFVQGSQPQHF TGTGCCAGCAGTTTTGTACAGGGCTCTCAGCCCCAGCATTTT
- - TRBJ2-1 TRBV5-6 CASSLRSTGNEQFF TGTGCCAGCAGCTTGCGGTCTACGGGCAATGAGCAGTTCTTC
- - TRBJ1-4 TRBV7-8 CASSRTPGEKLFF TGTGCCAGCAGCCGCACCCCCGGGGAAAAACTGTTTTTT
- TRBD1 TRBJ2-7 TRBV7-2 CASSLVGTGGDEQYF TGTGCCAGCAGCTTAGTAGGGACAGGGGGCGACGAGCAGTACTTC
- - TRBJ2-4 TRBV7-6 CASSPGTGGNIQYF TGTGCCAGCAGCCCCGGGACTGGCGGTAACATTCAGTACTTC
- TRBD2 TRBJ2-3 TRBV7-2 CASTFSGAGTDTQYF TGTGCCAGCACTTTTAGCGGGGCGGGGACAGATACGCAGTATTTT
- TRBD1 TRBJ1-4 TRBV19 CASSTEDRTNEKLFF TGTGCCAGTAGTACCGAGGACAGGACTAATGAAAAACTGTTTTTT
medium-sized - TRBJ2-1 TRBV30 CAWSMADNVEQFF TGTGCCTGGAGTATGGCAGATAACGTTGAGCAGTTCTTC
- - TRBJ1-2 TRBV5-5 CASSLFQRDYGYTF TGTGCCAGCAGCTTGTTTCAGCGAGACTATGGCTACACCTTC
- TRBD1 TRBJ2-7 TRBV10-1 CASRDDRDDYGQYF TGCGCCAGCAGAGATGACAGGGATGACTACGGGCAGTACTTC
- - TRBJ2-2 TRBV6-5 CASTMTPSGELFF TGTGCCAGCACTATGACTCCGTCCGGGGAGCTGTTTTTT
- - TRBJ2-1 TRBV7-9 CASSSELQGNNEQFF TGTGCCAGCAGCTCCGAGTTACAGGGAAACAATGAGCAGTTCTTC
- TRBD2 TRBJ2-1 TRBV9 CASSPRTGGWYNEQFF TGTGCCAGCAGCCCCCGGACGGGGGGTTGGTACAATGAGCAGTTCTTC
few - TRBJ1-5 TRBV4-2 CASSQDEGESQPQHF TGTGCCAGCAGCCAAGACGAGGGGGAGAGCCAGCCCCAGCATTTT
- - TRBJ2-3 TRBV12-3/TRBV12-4 CASSLSSDTQYF TGTGCCAGCAGTTTAAGCTCAGATACGCAGTATTTT